The rows below give T cell receptor beta chains drawn from one sample of a study of blood T cells in healthy people across ages. TCRdb analysed the 5' RACE reads with MiXCR anew, one entry per CDR3 protein. Altogether 650,000 to 1,000,000 distinct CDR3 sequences are present, roughly 40% being singletons, with the ten largest covering about an eighth. The sequenced material came from blood. Receptors were obtained from a man between 18 and 29 years old in good health. Both conserved end residues are part of each CDR3. Fields, in order: D gene, clone size, V gene, J gene, CDR3 DNA, CDR3 protein. A D gene is named only where the DNA matches it firmly. Size is stated for part of the rows, as once, few or many counts, or as a class when the clone is expanded.

d_call: TRBD2; clone_size: many; v_call: TRBV20-1; j_call: TRBJ2-3; cdr3_nt: TGCAGTGCTAGTAGGACTAGCGGGGGGCGGACAGATACGCAGTATTTT; cdr3_aa: CSASRTSGGRTDTQYF
d_call: TRBD1; clone_size: .; v_call: TRBV5-5; j_call: TRBJ1-2; cdr3_nt: TGTGCCAGCAGCTTAGGACAGGGGGAGATTCGAAACTATGGCTACATCTTC; cdr3_aa: CASSLGQGEIRNYGYIF
d_call: .; clone_size: many; v_call: TRBV20-1; j_call: TRBJ2-7; cdr3_nt: TGCAGTGCTAGCGGGGGTCGTTCCTACGAGCAGTACTTC; cdr3_aa: CSASGGRSYEQYF
d_call: .; clone_size: few; v_call: TRBV25-1; j_call: TRBJ2-2; cdr3_nt: TGTGCCAGCAGTGATTCCGGGGAGCTGTTTTTT; cdr3_aa: CASSDSGELFF
d_call: .; clone_size: .; v_call: TRBV7-6; j_call: TRBJ2-2; cdr3_nt: TGTGCCAGCAGCCGGACATTCACCGGGGAGCTGTTTTTT; cdr3_aa: CASSRTFTGELFF
d_call: TRBD2; clone_size: .; v_call: TRBV10-3; j_call: TRBJ2-3; cdr3_nt: TGTGCCACCACAGCGGGGGGCCCGGCAGATACGCAGTATTTT; cdr3_aa: CATTAGGPADTQYF
d_call: .; clone_size: .; v_call: TRBV9; j_call: TRBJ2-4; cdr3_nt: TGTGCCAGCAGCGTAACCGGGGCCAAAAACATTCAGTACTTC; cdr3_aa: CASSVTGAKNIQYF
d_call: .; clone_size: .; v_call: TRBV7-2; j_call: TRBJ1-5; cdr3_nt: TGTGCCAGCAGCGCCCCGGGCGGCAATCAGCCCCAGCATTTT; cdr3_aa: CASSAPGGNQPQHF
d_call: .; clone_size: .; v_call: TRBV5-6; j_call: TRBJ1-1; cdr3_nt: TGTGCCAGCAGCTTGGATCTCGGGTCGAAGAACACTGAAGCTTTCTTT; cdr3_aa: CASSLDLGSKNTEAFF
d_call: TRBD1; clone_size: many; v_call: TRBV12-3/TRBV12-4; j_call: TRBJ2-3; cdr3_nt: TGTGCCAGCAGTTTTCCGGGACAGTTTTCAGATACGCAGTATTTT; cdr3_aa: CASSFPGQFSDTQYF
d_call: .; clone_size: .; v_call: TRBV4-3; j_call: TRBJ1-2; cdr3_nt: TGCGCCAGCAGCCAAGATGCCCAGCTACTCTATGGCCACACCTTC; cdr3_aa: CASSQDAQLLYGHTF
d_call: .; clone_size: few; v_call: TRBV12-3/TRBV12-4; j_call: TRBJ2-5; cdr3_nt: TGTGCCAGCAGTTTGGTCGTCTACAATGAGCAGTACTTC; cdr3_aa: CASSLVVYNEQYF
d_call: TRBD1; clone_size: .; v_call: TRBV12-5; j_call: TRBJ1-2; cdr3_nt: TGTGCTAGTGGTGTGATGACAGGGCGGTATGGCTACACCTTC; cdr3_aa: CASGVMTGRYGYTF
d_call: TRBD1; clone_size: .; v_call: TRBV5-6; j_call: TRBJ2-1; cdr3_nt: TGTGCCAGCAGCTCTGGGTGGGGACAGACCTACAATGAGCAGTTCTTC; cdr3_aa: CASSSGWGQTYNEQFF
d_call: .; clone_size: .; v_call: TRBV5-1; j_call: TRBJ1-1; cdr3_nt: TGCGCCAGCGTGGACGGGGGGCATGGTGAAGCTTTCTTT; cdr3_aa: CASVDGGHGEAFF
d_call: TRBD2; clone_size: .; v_call: TRBV12-3/TRBV12-4; j_call: TRBJ2-3; cdr3_nt: TGTGCCAGCAGCCCTTTGGGACTAGTTACCGCAGATGCGCAGTATTTT; cdr3_aa: CASSPLGLVTADAQYF
d_call: .; clone_size: many; v_call: TRBV20-1; j_call: TRBJ2-5; cdr3_nt: TGCAGTGCTAGAGTACCCGGGACCGAAGAGACCCAGTACTTC; cdr3_aa: CSARVPGTEETQYF
d_call: TRBD1; clone_size: .; v_call: TRBV2; j_call: TRBJ1-5; cdr3_nt: TGTGCCAGCAACCAGGGGGCAGGCAATCAGCCCCAGCATTTT; cdr3_aa: CASNQGAGNQPQHF
d_call: .; clone_size: .; v_call: TRBV20-1; j_call: TRBJ1-1; cdr3_nt: TGCAGTGCTAGAGATGTTACCTCCGGGGGGGTGGAAGCTTTCTTT; cdr3_aa: CSARDVTSGGVEAFF
d_call: .; clone_size: .; v_call: TRBV20-1; j_call: TRBJ2-5; cdr3_nt: TGCAGTGCTAGGGGGGCGCTCGGACTCCAAGAGACCCAGTACTTC; cdr3_aa: CSARGALGLQETQYF
d_call: .; clone_size: many; v_call: TRBV28; j_call: TRBJ2-7; cdr3_nt: TGTGCCAGCAGTTTCACAGGGGGGGGAACCTACGAGCAGTACTTC; cdr3_aa: CASSFTGGGTYEQYF
d_call: TRBD2; clone_size: .; v_call: TRBV5-6; j_call: TRBJ2-1; cdr3_nt: TGTGCCAGCAGCTTAGGGTTTAGCGGGGGGTTCACTTACCCCAATGAGCAGTTCTTC; cdr3_aa: CASSLGFSGGFTYPNEQFF
d_call: TRBD1; clone_size: few; v_call: TRBV20-1; j_call: TRBJ1-2; cdr3_nt: TGCAGTGCTAGATCTTCCAACAGGGGACCCAACTATGGCTACACCTTC; cdr3_aa: CSARSSNRGPNYGYTF
d_call: .; clone_size: .; v_call: TRBV20-1; j_call: TRBJ1-3; cdr3_nt: TGCAGCGCCCTGGGAGGGATCTCTGGAAACACCATATATTTT; cdr3_aa: CSALGGISGNTIYF
d_call: TRBD1; clone_size: many; v_call: TRBV10-3; j_call: TRBJ1-5; cdr3_nt: TGTGCCTCCCGGGACAGGGTAGATCAGCCCCAGCATTTT; cdr3_aa: CASRDRVDQPQHF
d_call: TRBD2; clone_size: many; v_call: TRBV5-1; j_call: TRBJ2-3; cdr3_nt: TGTGCCAGCAGTTTTAGCGGGGGGAGCACAGATACGCAGTATTTT; cdr3_aa: CASSFSGGSTDTQYF
d_call: .; clone_size: .; v_call: TRBV6-5; j_call: TRBJ1-4; cdr3_nt: TGTGCCAGCAGTTACTCGGGTGCTAATGAAAAACTGTTTTTT; cdr3_aa: CASSYSGANEKLFF
d_call: .; clone_size: .; v_call: TRBV20-1; j_call: TRBJ1-1; cdr3_nt: TGCAGTGCTAGAGCCCAAGGAAACGAAGCTTTCTTT; cdr3_aa: CSARAQGNEAFF
d_call: .; clone_size: .; v_call: TRBV5-6; j_call: TRBJ1-4; cdr3_nt: TGTGCCAGCAGCTCCTATGTCGAGGGGGAAGTTGAAAAACTGTTTTTT; cdr3_aa: CASSSYVEGEVEKLFF
d_call: TRBD2; clone_size: .; v_call: TRBV28; j_call: TRBJ2-7; cdr3_nt: TGTGCCAGCAGTCCCGGGACTAGCGGGCTTTACGAGCAGTACTTC; cdr3_aa: CASSPGTSGLYEQYF
d_call: .; clone_size: .; v_call: TRBV6-1; j_call: TRBJ1-1; cdr3_nt: TGTGCCACTAAAACAGCAAACACTGAAGCTTTCTTT; cdr3_aa: CATKTANTEAFF
d_call: TRBD2; clone_size: many; v_call: TRBV29-1; j_call: TRBJ2-3; cdr3_nt: TGCAGCGTTAGCGGGGGCCAGCATACGCAGTATTTT; cdr3_aa: CSVSGGQHTQYF
d_call: TRBD2; clone_size: .; v_call: TRBV9; j_call: TRBJ2-5; cdr3_nt: TGTGCCAGCAGCTTAGATGGATTAGGAGAACTAGCGGGGGCCCTCATAGCCGTGGAGACCCAGTACTTC; cdr3_aa: CASSLDGLGELAGALIAVETQYF
d_call: TRBD1; clone_size: many; v_call: TRBV29-1; j_call: TRBJ2-3; cdr3_nt: TGCAGCGGCGGGACAGGCGGCACAGATACGCAGTATTTT; cdr3_aa: CSGGTGGTDTQYF
d_call: .; clone_size: many; v_call: TRBV6-6; j_call: TRBJ1-1; cdr3_nt: TGTGCCAGCAGTAGACAGGTGAACACTGAAGCTTTCTTT; cdr3_aa: CASSRQVNTEAFF
d_call: .; clone_size: .; v_call: TRBV6-6; j_call: TRBJ1-3; cdr3_nt: TGTGCCAGCAGTTATGGGGACGCAAAAGAGGGAAACACCATATATTTT; cdr3_aa: CASSYGDAKEGNTIYF
d_call: TRBD1; clone_size: .; v_call: TRBV7-9; j_call: TRBJ2-1; cdr3_nt: TGTGCCAGCAGCTTAGGATCGGGACAGGGGCCGACACAGTTCTTC; cdr3_aa: CASSLGSGQGPTQFF
d_call: .; clone_size: once; v_call: TRBV5-1; j_call: TRBJ1-3; cdr3_nt: TGCGCCAGCAGCTTGGCCGGCAGATGGTCTGGAAACACCATATATTTT; cdr3_aa: CASSLAGRWSGNTIYF
d_call: TRBD1; clone_size: few; v_call: TRBV2; j_call: TRBJ1-6; cdr3_nt: TGTGCCAGCAGAACAGGGGCAACCCGAGTAAGACCCCTCCACTTT; cdr3_aa: CASRTGATRVRPLHF
d_call: .; clone_size: few; v_call: TRBV7-9; j_call: TRBJ1-4; cdr3_nt: TGTGCCAGCAGCTTAGCGTTGGGGCCAAGTAATGAAAAACTGTTTTTT; cdr3_aa: CASSLALGPSNEKLFF
d_call: .; clone_size: .; v_call: TRBV9; j_call: TRBJ1-5; cdr3_nt: TGTGCCAGCAGCGTAGGGGTACAGGAACATCAGCCCCAGCATTTT; cdr3_aa: CASSVGVQEHQPQHF
d_call: .; clone_size: few; v_call: TRBV15; j_call: TRBJ2-3; cdr3_nt: TGTGCCACCAGCACCAAGGGGTGGACAGATACGCAGTATTTT; cdr3_aa: CATSTKGWTDTQYF
d_call: TRBD2; clone_size: .; v_call: TRBV20-1; j_call: TRBJ2-2; cdr3_nt: TGCAGTGCTATTGTACCGGGACTAGCGAAACCCTCCCTCACCGGGGAGCTGTTTTTT; cdr3_aa: CSAIVPGLAKPSLTGELFF
d_call: .; clone_size: .; v_call: TRBV27; j_call: TRBJ2-7; cdr3_nt: TGTGCCAGCGGTCAGTACCCCTACGAGCAGTACTTC; cdr3_aa: CASGQYPYEQYF
d_call: .; clone_size: .; v_call: TRBV4-2; j_call: TRBJ2-3; cdr3_nt: TGTGCCAGCAGCCAATGGACCGCCCCTGGGACAGATACGCAGTATTTT; cdr3_aa: CASSQWTAPGTDTQYF
d_call: .; clone_size: .; v_call: TRBV6-2/TRBV6-3; j_call: TRBJ2-7; cdr3_nt: TGTGCCAGCAGTGACTTAGGGGGCTACGAGCAGTACTTC; cdr3_aa: CASSDLGGYEQYF
d_call: .; clone_size: .; v_call: TRBV4-3; j_call: TRBJ1-6; cdr3_nt: TGCGCCAGCAGCCAAGATTACCAGGAAAGTTTTAATTCACCCCTCCACTTT; cdr3_aa: CASSQDYQESFNSPLHF
d_call: .; clone_size: .; v_call: TRBV20-1; j_call: TRBJ2-1; cdr3_nt: TGCAGTGCTATTCCCGGGGGGCTCCTCTACAATGAGCAGTTCTTC; cdr3_aa: CSAIPGGLLYNEQFF
d_call: TRBD1; clone_size: .; v_call: TRBV7-6; j_call: TRBJ2-2; cdr3_nt: TGTGCCAGCAGCGGACAGGGCGTCACCGGGGAGCTGTTTTTT; cdr3_aa: CASSGQGVTGELFF
d_call: .; clone_size: few; v_call: TRBV21-1; j_call: TRBJ2-7; cdr3_nt: TGTGCCAGCACCAAAGTCCCCTTGGAGTATCGGTCGTCGGAGCAGTACTTC; cdr3_aa: CASTKVPLEYRSSEQYF
d_call: .; clone_size: many; v_call: TRBV10-3; j_call: TRBJ2-7; cdr3_nt: TGTGCCATCAGTGAGTCGACTACCCTCGAAGTCTACGAGCAGTACTTC; cdr3_aa: CAISESTTLEVYEQYF
d_call: .; clone_size: .; v_call: TRBV28; j_call: TRBJ1-4; cdr3_nt: TGTGCCAGCAGTTCGCGGGACAACCCTAATGAAAAACTGTTTTTT; cdr3_aa: CASSSRDNPNEKLFF
d_call: .; clone_size: .; v_call: TRBV2; j_call: TRBJ2-7; cdr3_nt: TGTGCCAGCAGTGAAAGAGGGGACACTCCAGATGCATTTTTGGAGCAGTACTTC; cdr3_aa: CASSERGDTPDAFLEQYF
d_call: .; clone_size: few; v_call: TRBV30; j_call: TRBJ2-5; cdr3_nt: TGTGCCTGGAGTGTACAAGGGGTGGTCCAGTACTTC; cdr3_aa: CAWSVQGVVQYF
d_call: .; clone_size: .; v_call: TRBV6-6; j_call: TRBJ1-1; cdr3_nt: TGTGCCAGCAGTTACCCGGACGAGGTCCACACTGAAGCTTTCTTT; cdr3_aa: CASSYPDEVHTEAFF
d_call: .; clone_size: few; v_call: TRBV6-5; j_call: TRBJ1-2; cdr3_nt: TGTGCCAGCAGTTACTCCGGGGATTCTAACTATGGCTACACCTTC; cdr3_aa: CASSYSGDSNYGYTF
d_call: .; clone_size: few; v_call: TRBV12-3/TRBV12-4; j_call: TRBJ2-3; cdr3_nt: TGTGCCAGCAGTTCCACCCCCGGGGGTGGTCGAACAGATACGCAGTATTTT; cdr3_aa: CASSSTPGGGRTDTQYF
d_call: .; clone_size: .; v_call: TRBV7-9; j_call: TRBJ2-7; cdr3_nt: TGTGCCAGTTCAGATAGGCGGCACGAGCAGTACTTC; cdr3_aa: CASSDRRHEQYF
d_call: .; clone_size: .; v_call: TRBV7-2; j_call: TRBJ2-4; cdr3_nt: TGTGCCAGCAGCATGACAGTGCTAGCCAAAAACATTCAGTACTTC; cdr3_aa: CASSMTVLAKNIQYF